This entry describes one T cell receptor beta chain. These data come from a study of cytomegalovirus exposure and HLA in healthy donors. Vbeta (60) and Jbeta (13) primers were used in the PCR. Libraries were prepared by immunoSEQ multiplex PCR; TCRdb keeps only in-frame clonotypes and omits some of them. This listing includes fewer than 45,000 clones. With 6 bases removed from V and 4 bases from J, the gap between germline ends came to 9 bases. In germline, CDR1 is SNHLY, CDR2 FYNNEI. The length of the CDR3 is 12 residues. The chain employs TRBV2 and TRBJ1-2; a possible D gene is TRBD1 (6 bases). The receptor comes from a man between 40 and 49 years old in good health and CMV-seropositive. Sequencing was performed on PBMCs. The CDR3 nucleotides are TGTGCCAGCAGGGAACAGGGCTATGGCTACACCTTC. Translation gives CASREQGYGYTF.